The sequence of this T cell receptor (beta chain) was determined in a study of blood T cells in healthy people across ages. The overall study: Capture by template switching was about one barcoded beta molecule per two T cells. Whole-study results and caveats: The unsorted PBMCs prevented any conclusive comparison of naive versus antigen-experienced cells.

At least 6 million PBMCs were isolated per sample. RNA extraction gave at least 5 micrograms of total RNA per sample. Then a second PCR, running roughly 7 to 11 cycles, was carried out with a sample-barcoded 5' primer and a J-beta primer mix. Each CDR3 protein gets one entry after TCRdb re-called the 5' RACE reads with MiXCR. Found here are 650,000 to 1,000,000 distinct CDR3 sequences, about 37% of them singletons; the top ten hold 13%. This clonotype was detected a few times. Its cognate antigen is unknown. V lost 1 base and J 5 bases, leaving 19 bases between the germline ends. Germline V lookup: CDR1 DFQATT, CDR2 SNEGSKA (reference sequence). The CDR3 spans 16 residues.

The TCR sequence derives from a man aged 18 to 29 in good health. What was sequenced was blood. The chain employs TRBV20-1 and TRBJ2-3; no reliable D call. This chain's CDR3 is CSARAPQGAEVDTQYF. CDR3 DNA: TGCAGTGCTAGAGCCCCCCAAGGAGCTGAGGTAGATACGCAGTATTTT.